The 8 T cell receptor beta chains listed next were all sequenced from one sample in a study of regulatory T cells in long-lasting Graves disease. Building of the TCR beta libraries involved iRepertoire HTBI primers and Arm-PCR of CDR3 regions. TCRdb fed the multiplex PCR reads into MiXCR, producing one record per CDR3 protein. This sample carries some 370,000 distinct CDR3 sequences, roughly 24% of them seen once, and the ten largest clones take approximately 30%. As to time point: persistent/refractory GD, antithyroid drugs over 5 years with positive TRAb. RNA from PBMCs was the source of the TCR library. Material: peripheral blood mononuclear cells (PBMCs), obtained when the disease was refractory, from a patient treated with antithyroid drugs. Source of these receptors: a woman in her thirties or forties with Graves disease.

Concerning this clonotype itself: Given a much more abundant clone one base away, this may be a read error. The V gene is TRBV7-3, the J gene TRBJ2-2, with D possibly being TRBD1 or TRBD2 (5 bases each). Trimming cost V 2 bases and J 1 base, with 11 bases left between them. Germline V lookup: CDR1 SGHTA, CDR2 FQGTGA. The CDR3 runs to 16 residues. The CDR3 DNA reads TGTGCCAGCAGCTTAGGGGGAAAGGGGAACACCGGGGAGCTGTTTTTT. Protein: CASSLGGKGNTGELFF.

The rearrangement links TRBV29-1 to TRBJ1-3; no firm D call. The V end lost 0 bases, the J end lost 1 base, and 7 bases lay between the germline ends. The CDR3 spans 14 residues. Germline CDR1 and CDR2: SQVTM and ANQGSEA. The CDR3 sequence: CSVEDPESGNTIYF. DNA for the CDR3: TGCAGCGTTGAAGATCCGGAGTCTGGAAACACCATATATTTT.

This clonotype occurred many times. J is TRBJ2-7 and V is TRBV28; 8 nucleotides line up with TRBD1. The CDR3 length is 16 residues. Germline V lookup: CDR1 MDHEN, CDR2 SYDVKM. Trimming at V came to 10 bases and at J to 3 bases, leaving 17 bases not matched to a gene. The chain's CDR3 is CATHTNTDRGGYEQYF. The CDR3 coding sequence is TGTGCCACCCACACCAACACTGACAGGGGAGGCTACGAGCAGTACTTC.

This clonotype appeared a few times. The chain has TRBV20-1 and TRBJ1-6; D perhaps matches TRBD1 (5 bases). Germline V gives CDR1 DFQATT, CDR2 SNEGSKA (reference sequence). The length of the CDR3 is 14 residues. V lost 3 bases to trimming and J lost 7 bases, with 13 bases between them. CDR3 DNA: TGCAGTGCTAGGGAACGACAGACGAATTCACCCCTCCACTTT. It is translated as CSARERQTNSPLHF.

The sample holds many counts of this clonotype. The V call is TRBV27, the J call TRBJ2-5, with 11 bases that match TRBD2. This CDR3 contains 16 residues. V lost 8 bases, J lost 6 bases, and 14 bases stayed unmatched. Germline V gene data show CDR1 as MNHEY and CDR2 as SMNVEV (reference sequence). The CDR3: CASASRGLAGGKTQYF. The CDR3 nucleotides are TGTGCCAGCGCATCCAGGGGGCTAGCGGGAGGAAAGACCCAGTACTTC.

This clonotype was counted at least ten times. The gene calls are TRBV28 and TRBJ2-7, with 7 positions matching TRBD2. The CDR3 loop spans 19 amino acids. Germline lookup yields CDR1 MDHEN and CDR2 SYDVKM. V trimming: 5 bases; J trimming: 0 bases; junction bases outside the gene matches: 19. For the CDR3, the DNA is TGTGCCAGCAGTCCGAACGGGTTGGCTGGGGGGGTCAACTCCTACGAGCAGTACTTC. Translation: CASSPNGLAGGVNSYEQYF.

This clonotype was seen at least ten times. The CDR3 loop reads CASSLATPTSGTPYEQYF. DNA for the CDR3: TGTGCCAGCAGCTTAGCGACCCCTACTAGCGGGACGCCCTACGAGCAGTACTTC. The chain combines TRBV11-2 with TRBJ2-7, with 10 bases fitting TRBD2. V dropped 1 base and J dropped 2; count of bases not matched to a gene: 11. The CDR3 is 18 residues long. Per germline, CDR1 SGHAT and CDR2 FQNNGV.

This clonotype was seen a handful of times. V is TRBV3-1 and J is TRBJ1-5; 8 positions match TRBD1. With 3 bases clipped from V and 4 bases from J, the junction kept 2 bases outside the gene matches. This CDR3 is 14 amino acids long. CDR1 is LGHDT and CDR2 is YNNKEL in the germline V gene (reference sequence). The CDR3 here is CASSHGQGNQPQHF. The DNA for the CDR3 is TGTGCCAGCAGCCACGGACAGGGAAATCAGCCCCAGCATTTT.